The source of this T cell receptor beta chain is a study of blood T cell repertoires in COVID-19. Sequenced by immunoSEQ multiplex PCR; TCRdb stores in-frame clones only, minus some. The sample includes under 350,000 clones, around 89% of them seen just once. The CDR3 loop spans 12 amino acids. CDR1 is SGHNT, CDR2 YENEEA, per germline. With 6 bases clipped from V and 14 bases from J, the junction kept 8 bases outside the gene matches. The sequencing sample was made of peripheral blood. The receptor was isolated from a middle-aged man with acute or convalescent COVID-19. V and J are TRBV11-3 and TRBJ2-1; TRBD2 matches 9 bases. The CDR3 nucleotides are TGTGCCAGCAGTGAAAGGACTAGCGATAAGTTCTTC. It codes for CASSERTSDKFF.